This record covers a single T cell receptor beta chain. MiXCR was run by TCRdb on the RT-PCR reads, yielding one entry per CDR3 protein. The profile shows almost 700,000 distinct CDR3 sequences, 14% of them singletons. The TCR sequence derives from a female donor in good health, serving as a healthy control. The sequencing sample was made of memory CD4+ T cells from blood.

This CDR3 is CASGQGLRGYTF. CDR3 sequence (DNA): TGTGCCAGTGGCCAGGGGCTCCGGGGCTACACCTTC. The chain recombines TRBV5-6 with TRBJ1-2; D is possibly TRBD1 (6 bases). This CDR3 spans 12 amino acids. Trimming left V 8 bases short and J 8 bases short, with 16 bases between. The germline V gene has CDR1 SGHDT and CDR2 YYEEEE.